The 5 T cell receptor beta chains reported below all come from one sample, sequenced in a study of T cells after yellow fever vaccination. One entry per CDR3 protein, called by TCRdb with MiXCR from the 5' RACE reads. The repertoire holds 300,000 to 350,000 distinct CDR3 sequences, with around 4.5% as singletons. Here the sequenced sample was PBMCs, taken 15 days after the yellow fever booster vaccination. The source is a man aged 18 to 29 who received the YFV17D yellow fever vaccine.

The sample holds a few counts of this clonotype. V usage is TRBV20-1 and J usage is TRBJ1-1; possibly TRBD1 for D (5 bases). Germline V gives CDR1 DFQATT, CDR2 SNEGSKA (reference sequence). The CDR3 covers 12 residues. In nucleotides, the CDR3 is TGCAGAGGTATTGAGGGGAATACTGAAGCTTTCTTT. Its translation is CRGIEGNTEAFF.

This clonotype was counted ten times or more. This chain connects TRBV28 to TRBJ2-3; maybe TRBD2 (5 bases). V shed 6 bases and J shed 0 bases, with 10 bases lying between them. CDR1 MDHEN and CDR2 SYDVKM come from the germline V gene. The CDR3 is made up of 14 amino acids. CDR3 DNA: TGTGCCAGCAGGAACGGAGGTAGCACAGATACGCAGTATTTT. Its protein product is CASRNGGSTDTQYF.

Only a few counts were recorded for this clonotype. The V call is TRBV20-1, the J call TRBJ1-2, with a weak D call TRBD1 (5 bases). Germline V gene sequence: CDR1 DFQATT, CDR2 SNEGSKA (reference sequence). Trimming shortened V by 2 bases and J by 7 bases, and 8 bases separated the two germline ends. The CDR3 has 11 amino acids. The CDR3 region is CSARQGRGYTF. The CDR3 DNA sequence: TGCAGTGCTAGACAGGGACGTGGCTACACCTTC.

Ten or more counts support this clonotype. The chain links TRBV7-2 to TRBJ2-3; 11 nucleotides agree with TRBD2. V lost 5 bases and J lost 6; bases outside the gene matches: 7. The CDR3 is 15 residues long. Germline assignment: CDR1 SGHTA and CDR2 FQGNSA. CDR3 in amino acids: CASSPTSGGLDTQYF. CDR3 DNA: TGTGCCAGCAGCCCAACTAGCGGGGGTCTGGATACGCAGTATTTT.

This clonotype has just a few counts. V usage is TRBV7-6 and J usage is TRBJ1-1, with 10 bases lining up with TRBD1. Per germline, CDR1 SGHVS and CDR2 FNYEAQ. The CDR3 length is 15 residues. V lost 6 bases to trimming and J lost 4 bases; unmatched junction nucleotides: 8. The DNA for the CDR3 is TGTGCCAGCAGTTCCACCCGGGACAGGGGCACTGAAGCTTTCTTT. This encodes CASSSTRDRGTEAFF.